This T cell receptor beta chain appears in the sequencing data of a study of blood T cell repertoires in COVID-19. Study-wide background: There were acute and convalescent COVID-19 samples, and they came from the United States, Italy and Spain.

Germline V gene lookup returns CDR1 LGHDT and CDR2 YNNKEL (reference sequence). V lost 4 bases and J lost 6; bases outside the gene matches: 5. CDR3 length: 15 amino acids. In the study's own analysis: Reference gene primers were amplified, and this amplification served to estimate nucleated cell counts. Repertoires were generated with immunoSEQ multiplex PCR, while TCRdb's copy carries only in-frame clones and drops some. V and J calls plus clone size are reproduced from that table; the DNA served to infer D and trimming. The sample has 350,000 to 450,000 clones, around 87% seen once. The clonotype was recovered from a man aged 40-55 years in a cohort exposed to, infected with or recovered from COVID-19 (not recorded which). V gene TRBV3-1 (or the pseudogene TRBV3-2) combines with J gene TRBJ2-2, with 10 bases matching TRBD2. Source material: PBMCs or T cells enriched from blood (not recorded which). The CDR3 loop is CASSLKREGPGELFF. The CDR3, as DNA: TGTGCCAGCAGCCTTAAGCGGGAGGGCCCCGGGGAGCTGTTTTTT.